This TCR beta chain was retrieved from a study of T cells in Graves' hyperthyroidism and ophthalmopathy. In this sample, this clonotype turned up many times. Researchers took RNA transcripts and amplified the TCR beta CDR3 regions from them. The HTBI primer set was used in a first-round RT-PCR of the TCR CDR3. TCRdb ran MiXCR on the multiplex PCR reads and lists one entry per CDR3 protein. This sample has a few hundred thousand distinct CDR3 sequences, with roughly 15% found just once. This CDR3 spans 16 amino acids. V trimming: 0 bases; J trimming: 2 bases; junction bases outside the gene matches: 2. Per the germline V gene, CDR1 is SGHRS and CDR2 is YFSETQ.

Sequencing was performed on blood. This clonotype was sampled from a woman aged 35 to 49 with Graves' hyperthyroidism. V is TRBV5-1 and J is TRBJ2-1, with TRBD2 matching over 10 bases. DNA for the CDR3: TGCGCCAGCAGCTTGGGGCTAGCGGGAGCCTACAATGAGCAGTTCTTC. Translation: CASSLGLAGAYNEQFF.